These 8 T cell receptor beta chains came from one sample sequenced in a study of CD8 T cells in ankylosing spondylitis. TCRdb analysed the 5' RACE reads with MiXCR anew, one entry per CDR3 protein. The repertoire holds about 310,000 distinct CDR3 sequences, with around 20% as singletons. Specimen: blood, either unsorted or a sorted T cell fraction (not recorded which). Receptors were obtained from a female donor with ankylosing spondylitis or in good health (not recorded which).

This chain joins TRBV15 and TRBJ2-3, with 10 bases lining up with TRBD2. The junction had 9 bases not matched to a gene; V was cut back by 0 bases and J by 6 bases. Germline-derived CDR1 and CDR2 are LNHNV and YYDKDF (reference sequence). The CDR3 spans 17 residues. The DNA for the CDR3 is TGTGCCACCAGCAGAGAAGGGACTAGCGAAAGAACGGATACGCAGTATTTT. Residues: CATSREGTSERTDTQYF.

In its sample, this clonotype was seen many times. This chain connects TRBV6-1 to TRBJ2-7; D is possibly TRBD1 or TRBD2 (5 bases each). V shed 6 bases and J shed 3 bases, with 18 bases lying between them. The CDR3 spans 15 residues. Germline CDR1 and CDR2: MNHNS and SASEGT. The CDR3 spells CASSLGASIIYEQYF. CDR3 sequence (DNA): TGTGCCAGCAGCCTAGGGGCTAGCATAATCTACGAGCAGTACTTC.

There are a few counts of this clonotype. The rearrangement links TRBV20-1 to TRBJ2-1; TRBD2 matches 7 bases. CDR3 length: 15 residues. The germline V gene encodes CDR1 DFQATT and CDR2 SNEGSKA (reference sequence). The CDR3, as DNA: TGCAGCACCGAACAAGCGGGACCTCTCTACAATGAGCAGTTCTTC. It is translated as CSTEQAGPLYNEQFF.

V and J are TRBV10-2 and TRBJ2-2; TRBD2 is a possible D gene (6 bases). Trimming left V 6 bases short and J 6 bases short, with 8 bases between. Germline CDR1 WSHSY, CDR2 SAAADI. The CDR3 runs to 12 residues. CDR3 sequence (DNA): TGCGCCAGCAGGCGGGGTCCCGGGGAGCTGTTTTTT. Amino acids: CASRRGPGELFF.

A word on this clonotype: Relative to the germline gene, one junction end is altered; a read error may explain this. The V call is TRBV5-1, the J call TRBJ2-1; TRBD2 agrees at 10 bases. In germline, CDR1 is SGHRS, CDR2 YFSETQ. The CDR3 is made up of 16 amino acids. The CDR3 is CDSSLDVLAGYNEQFF. CDR3 bases: TGCGACAGCAGCTTGGACGTACTAGCGGGATACAATGAGCAGTTCTTC.

This clonotype was observed many times. This chain links TRBV7-9 with TRBJ2-1, with TRBD2 matching over 14 bases. V was pared by 5 bases and J by 8 bases, with 8 bases of the junction left unmatched. The CDR3 spans 16 residues. Germline-derived CDR1 and CDR2 are SEHNR and FQNEAQ (reference sequence). Here the CDR3 reads CASSPTGTSGRHEQFF. As DNA, the CDR3 is TGTGCCAGCAGCCCGACCGGGACTAGCGGGAGACATGAGCAGTTCTTC.

This clonotype came up once. This chain uses TRBV7-9 with TRBJ2-1; D gene unclear. Trimming pared 3 bases from V and 15 bases from J, leaving 15 bases between. Germline lookup yields CDR1 SEHNR and CDR2 FQNEAQ (reference sequence). The CDR3 has 12 amino acids. CDR3 protein: CASSLVSGPSFF. The CDR3 DNA reads TGTGCCAGCAGCTTGGTCTCTGGGCCTTCGTTCTTC.

This clonotype has a handful of counts. The rearrangement links TRBV20-1 to TRBJ1-5; D gene uncertain. The germline V gene encodes CDR1 DFQATT and CDR2 SNEGSKA (reference sequence). The CDR3 is 10 residues long. Trimming cost V 2 bases and J 9 bases, with 5 bases left between them. For the CDR3, the DNA is TGCAGTGCTAGATGGTGGCCCCAGCATTTT. It yields the protein CSARWWPQHF.